One sample yielded the 19 T cell receptor beta chains listed below, sequenced in a study of T-cell reconstitution after alpha-beta-depleted transplantation in children. Unique molecular identifiers were incorporated into the prepared TCRbeta library. MiXCR, applied by TCRdb to the PCR reads, yields one record per CDR3 protein. This sample yields 98,000 or so distinct CDR3 sequences, of which around 22% are seen a single time; roughly 23% belongs to the top ten. Sample: PBMCs, taken before TCRalphabeta/CD19-depleted stem cell transplant. These TCRs come from a boy aged 2 to 10 with acute lymphoblastic leukemia, due to receive a stem cell transplant.

The chain links TRBV12-3 or TRBV12-4 to TRBJ2-7; D is possibly TRBD1 (6 bases). Deletions cut 10 bases from V and 3 bases from J, with 10 bases between. The CDR3 totals 11 residues. The CDR3 reads CATGTLYEQYF. The CDR3 DNA sequence: TGTGCCACCGGGACACTCTACGAGCAGTACTTC.

This clonotype came up a few times. This chain uses TRBV12-3 or TRBV12-4 with TRBJ1-4; D is ambiguous. Trimming left V 3 bases short and J 8 bases short, with 13 bases between. This CDR3 contains 14 residues. The CDR3 nucleotides are TGTGCCAGCAGTTTTTCGACGGCTGGCGAAAAACTGTTTTTT. It codes for CASSFSTAGEKLFF.

This clonotype was picked up a small number of times. J is TRBJ2-6 and V is TRBV15; 8 bases are shared with TRBD1. The CDR3 loop spans 19 amino acids. V was clipped by 3 bases and J by 0 bases; unmatched bases: 10. CDR1 LNHNV and CDR2 YYDKDF come from the germline V gene (reference sequence). CDR3 nucleotides: TGTGCCACCAGCAGGGTCATAGCAGGGGGCCGCTCTGGGGCCAACGTCCTGACTTTC. Its translation is CATSRVIAGGRSGANVLTF.

J is TRBJ2-1 and V is TRBV6-1, with TRBD2 matching over 10 bases. The CDR3 runs to 13 residues. Germline V CDR1 and CDR2: MNHNS, SASEGT. Unmatched junction bases numbered 5, after V lost 8 bases and J lost 7 bases. CDR3 nucleotide sequence: TGTGCCAGCGGGGGACTAGCGTATAATGAGCAGTTCTTC. This translates into CASGGLAYNEQFF.

The V call is TRBV12-3 or TRBV12-4, the J call TRBJ1-5; D gene uncertain. With 3 bases removed from V and 0 bases from J, the gap between germline ends came to 6 bases. CDR3 length: 14 residues. CDR3 region: CASSFVGSNQPQHF. DNA of the CDR3: TGTGCCAGCAGTTTTGTGGGTAGCAATCAGCCCCAGCATTTT.

The V call is TRBV6-2 or TRBV6-3, the J call TRBJ1-1, with D hard to call. The germline V gene encodes CDR1 MNHEY and CDR2 SVGEGT. V was clipped by 7 bases and J by 7 bases, with 22 bases between them. The CDR3 has 15 residues. The CDR3 coding sequence is TGTGCCAGCAAACTCGGACGGATCGGAGGGATTGAAGCTTTCTTT. Translated: CASKLGRIGGIEAFF.

The chain is built from TRBV29-1 and TRBJ2-1; 9 nucleotides agree with TRBD2. J was trimmed by 6 bases and V by 4 bases; bases with no gene match: 10. This CDR3 is built from 15 residues. Germline V gives CDR1 SQVTM, CDR2 ANQGSEA. CDR3 region: CSVGAGGAFGNEQFF. The CDR3, as DNA: TGCAGCGTTGGGGCGGGAGGGGCCTTCGGCAATGAGCAGTTCTTC.

This clonotype has only a few counts. The chain is built from TRBV28 and TRBJ2-5; TRBD2 matches 10 bases. V lost 8 bases to trimming and J lost 3 bases; unmatched junction nucleotides: 9. The CDR3 is 15 amino acids. The germline V gene encodes CDR1 MDHEN and CDR2 SYDVKM. The chain's CDR3 is CASSLPLAGEETQYF. The DNA for the CDR3 is TGTGCCAGCTCCCTCCCTCTAGCGGGAGAAGAGACCCAGTACTTC.

Comments on this clonotype: A much more abundant neighbour one base away suggests this may be a read error. The V gene is TRBV5-8, the J gene TRBJ2-1; unclear D gene. The ends were cut back, 6 bases at V and 8 bases at J, with 18 bases in the middle. Germline lookup yields CDR1 SGHTS and CDR2 YDEGEE. This CDR3 region has 14 residues. The CDR3 reads CASIRLLEVDEQFF. The DNA for the CDR3 is TGTGCCAGCATCAGGTTGCTTGAAGTCGATGAGCAGTTCTTC. The complete variable domain, with remaining parts taken from reference TRBV5-8 and TRBJ2-1, reads EAGVTQSPTHLIKTRGQQATLRCSPISGHTSVYWYQQALGLGLQFLLWYDEGEERNRGNFPPRFSGRQFPNYSSELNVNALELEDSALYLCASIRLLEVDEQFFGPGTRLTVL.

The rearrangement joins TRBV7-7 to TRBJ2-3, with a possible D match to TRBD2 (6 bases). The CDR3 is 13 residues long. Trimming removed 6 bases at V and 7 bases at J, with 14 bases between. Germline lookup yields CDR1 SSHAT and CDR2 FNYEAQ (reference sequence). The CDR3 region is CASSSSAGNTQYF. DNA of the CDR3: TGTGCCAGCAGTTCTAGCGCAGGGAATACGCAGTATTTT.

The sample holds many counts of this clonotype. This chain links TRBV5-5 with TRBJ2-3, with 8 bases matching TRBD2. CDR3 length: 17 residues. The junction had 7 bases not matched to a gene; V was cut back by 0 bases and J by 1 base. In germline, CDR1 is SGHKS, CDR2 YYEKEE (reference sequence). CDR3 nucleotides: TGTGCCAGCAGCTTGGCCGCCGGGAGGGCCGGCACAGATACGCAGTATTTT. It specifies CASSLAAGRAGTDTQYF.

The chain is built from TRBV7-3 and TRBJ2-1; 7 nucleotides align to TRBD2. Germline CDR1 reads SGHTA; CDR2 reads FQGTGA. V gave up 4 bases and J gave up 5 bases; unmatched junction bases: 5. The CDR3 has 14 amino acids. CDR3 bases: TGTGCCAGCAGCTCCGGGGGGAAGGACAATGAGCAGTTCTTC. The encoded protein is CASSSGGKDNEQFF.

This clonotype occurred many times. The rearrangement uses TRBV12-3 or TRBV12-4 and TRBJ2-5; D perhaps matches TRBD2 (5 bases). Trimming cost V 5 bases and J 5 bases, with 12 bases left between them. This CDR3 spans 13 amino acids. The CDR3 DNA follows: TGTGCCAGCAGTGTGGACTCCCGGGAGACCCAGTACTTC. This codes for CASSVDSRETQYF.

CDR3 sequence reads: CASSPGQGETQYF. The CDR3 DNA sequence: TGCGCCAGCAGCCCCGGACAGGGAGAGACCCAGTACTTC. The chain combines TRBV5-1 with TRBJ2-5, with 8 bases aligning to TRBD1. Trimming took 4 bases from V and 4 from J; bases not matched to a gene: 3. The CDR3 contains 13 residues. Germline V gene lookup returns CDR1 SGHRS and CDR2 YFSETQ.

This clonotype turned up a few times. The chain uses TRBV7-8 and TRBJ1-1, with a tentative D call TRBD1 (5 bases). Germline V gene sequence: CDR1 SGHVS, CDR2 FQNEAQ. The V and J ends lost 4 bases and 7 bases respectively, with 10 bases between them. There are 12 residues in the CDR3. The CDR3 sequence: CASSSPGLEAFF. The CDR3, as DNA: TGTGCCAGCAGCTCCCCGGGACTTGAAGCTTTCTTT.

This clonotype was seen a few times. The J gene is TRBJ2-5, the V gene TRBV7-2; 9 bases map to TRBD1. The trim removed 4 bases at V and 6 bases at J, leaving 3 bases unmatched. This CDR3 comprises 13 residues. CDR1 is SGHTA and CDR2 is FQGNSA in the germline V gene. CDR3: CASSSDRGKTQYF. The CDR3 coding sequence is TGTGCCAGCAGCTCCGACAGGGGGAAGACCCAGTACTTC.

This clonotype has a handful of counts. The rearrangement joins TRBV4-3 to TRBJ1-2; D is undetermined. CDR1 and CDR2 from the germline V gene are LGHNA and YSLEER. The CDR3 is 14 amino acids. V shed 1 base and J shed 2 bases, with 8 bases lying between them. Here the CDR3 DNA reads TGCGCCAGCAGCCAAGCGGTCGAGAACTATGGCTACACCTTC. It encodes CASSQAVENYGYTF.

This clonotype occurred many times. V usage is TRBV5-1 and J usage is TRBJ2-7, with 10 bases aligning to TRBD2. Germline CDR1 SGHRS, CDR2 YFSETQ. With V trimmed by 5 bases and J by 5 bases, 10 bases remained unmatched. CDR3 length equals 15 residues. In nucleotides, the CDR3 is TGCGCCAGCAGACTCGGACTAGCGGAGGGCCACGAGCAGTACTTC. Amino acids: CASRLGLAEGHEQYF.

This clonotype was counted at least ten times. V and J are TRBV5-6 and TRBJ2-2; D is ambiguous. This CDR3 has 15 amino acids. Germline V lookup: CDR1 SGHDT, CDR2 YYEEEE. V dropped 0 bases and J dropped 5 bases, with 11 bases sitting between them. CDR3 coding DNA: TGTGCCAGCAGCTTGGTGTCGTGGTCGACCGGGGAGCTGTTTTTT. It encodes CASSLVSWSTGELFF.